This is a list of T cell receptor beta chains from one sample in a study of blood T cell repertoires in COVID-19. Repertoires were generated with immunoSEQ multiplex PCR, while TCRdb's copy carries only in-frame clones and drops some. The sample shows 250,000 to 350,000 clones, around 87% of them seen only once. Sequencing was done on a sample of PBMCs or T cells enriched from blood (not recorded which). These receptor sequences come from a young woman who had recovered from COVID-19. The CDR3 runs from the conserved cysteine through the conserved F or W. Fields, in order: J gene, clone size, D gene, V gene, CDR3 protein. A D gene is named only where the DNA matches it firmly. Rows may omit the clone size; those that give it use once, few, many or a size class.

TRBJ1-5	once	.	TRBV2	CASSGHLLDQPQHF
TRBJ1-1	.	.	TRBV7-9	CASRGAEAFF
TRBJ1-5	.	TRBD1	TRBV11-2	CASSLGTVSNQPQHF
TRBJ1-1	few	.	TRBV6-5	CASSYWNGGTEAFF
TRBJ2-1	.	.	TRBV9	CASSEGSANEQFF
TRBJ2-5	once	.	TRBV6-5	CASSRGETQYF
TRBJ2-3	.	.	TRBV9	CASSVVAVSTDTQYF
TRBJ1-2	once	.	TRBV2	CASYTGFIRMGYTF
TRBJ1-5	once	.	TRBV2	CASSDISNQPQHF
TRBJ1-1	.	TRBD1	TRBV12-3/TRBV12-4	CAAFQGGNTEAFF
TRBJ2-2	.	.	TRBV11-2	CASSLAMAGRTTGELFF
TRBJ2-1	.	TRBD2	TRBV11-1	CASSFQRGRYNEQFF
TRBJ2-5	.	.	TRBV9	CASSVAGGQETQYF
TRBJ2-5	.	TRBD2	TRBV7-9	CASSLEVGGVQETQYF
TRBJ1-5	.	.	TRBV6-2/TRBV6-3	CASSFINSNQPQHF
TRBJ2-7	.	TRBD1	TRBV12-3/TRBV12-4	CATRRTGVGEQYF
TRBJ1-6	once	.	TRBV5-8	CASSSGGVSSPLHF
TRBJ1-1	.	.	TRBV7-9	CASSEASRWGQEAFF
TRBJ1-2	.	.	TRBV5-5	CASSPGTPNYGYTF
TRBJ1-1	.	.	TRBV5-1	CASSLGQKNTEAFF
TRBJ1-6	.	.	TRBV7-2	CASSSETDNSPLHF
TRBJ1-1	few	TRBD1	TRBV18	CASSFTTGVATEAFF
TRBJ2-2	.	TRBD1	TRBV30	CAWATGQGGRELFF
TRBJ1-2	.	.	TRBV29-1	CSVEQGYGYTF
TRBJ1-1	once	.	TRBV9	CASSVVPEYEAFF
TRBJ1-2	.	.	TRBV7-2	CASSIQGSNYGYTF
TRBJ1-2	.	TRBD1	TRBV10-3	CAISEEDRSLNYGYTF
TRBJ1-5	.	.	TRBV4-1	CASSPTPSNQPQHF
TRBJ2-5	.	TRBD1	TRBV5-6	CASSYRDSWTQYF
TRBJ2-5	.	.	TRBV11-2	CASSSLGGPTSQETQYF
TRBJ2-7	.	TRBD1	TRBV27	CASSLASDRLNEQYF
TRBJ1-6	.	.	TRBV5-6	CASSAGLVDSPLHF
TRBJ1-1	.	.	TRBV5-1	CASSFGGVGPEAFF
TRBJ2-5	.	.	TRBV23-1	CARCRGIGLRETQYF
TRBJ2-5	.	TRBD2	TRBV3-1/TRBV3-2	CASSRDLAGGAETQYF
TRBJ1-1	once	TRBD1	TRBV5-1	CASSPWTGANTEAFF
TRBJ2-5	.	.	TRBV2	CASRPTGGETQYF
TRBJ1-1	.	.	TRBV27	CASSPRGGLAMNTEAFF
TRBJ1-3	.	.	TRBV3-1/TRBV3-2	CASSPPGAFGNTIYF
TRBJ1-1	.	.	TRBV7-2	CASSPVGWDTEAFF
TRBJ1-2	.	TRBD1	TRBV3-1/TRBV3-2	CASSQATGLRYGYTF
TRBJ1-2	.	.	TRBV7-2	CASRQNYGYTF
TRBJ2-7	.	TRBD1	TRBV7-9	CASSRPTGGKYEQYF
TRBJ1-5	.	.	TRBV19	CASTITAGGNQPQHF